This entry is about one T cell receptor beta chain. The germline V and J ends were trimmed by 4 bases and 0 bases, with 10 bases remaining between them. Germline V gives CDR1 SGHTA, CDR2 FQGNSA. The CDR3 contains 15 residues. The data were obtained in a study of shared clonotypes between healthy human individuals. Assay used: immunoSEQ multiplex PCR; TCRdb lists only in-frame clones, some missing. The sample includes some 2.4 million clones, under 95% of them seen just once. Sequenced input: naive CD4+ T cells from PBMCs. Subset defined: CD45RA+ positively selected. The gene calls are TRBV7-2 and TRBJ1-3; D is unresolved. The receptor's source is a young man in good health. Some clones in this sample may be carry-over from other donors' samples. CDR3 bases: TGTGCCAGCAGCTCTTGGGTGGGCTCTGGAAACACCATATATTTT. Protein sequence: CASSSWVGSGNTIYF.